Listed here are 21 T cell receptor beta chains from one sample, sequenced in a study of cytomegalovirus exposure and HLA in healthy donors. PCR amplification relied on 60 Vbeta primers (plus 13 Jbeta primers). TCRdb's copy holds only in-frame clones and misses some; the assay was immunoSEQ multiplex PCR. In total, the table holds 100,000 to 150,000 clones. The sequenced sample consisted of PBMCs. Receptors were obtained from a man in his forties in good health and CMV-seronegative.

This sequence joins TRBV4-1 and TRBJ2-3, with 10 positions matching TRBD2. CDR3 length equals 16 residues. Germline V gene lookup returns CDR1 MGHRA and CDR2 YSYEKL. Trimming cost V 2 bases and J 1 base; bases outside gene matches: 3. CDR3 coding DNA: TGCGCCAGCAGCCAATGGACTAGCGGACGCACAGATACGCAGTATTTT. Amino acid sequence: CASSQWTSGRTDTQYF.

V and J are TRBV5-4 and TRBJ2-7; tentative D call: TRBD2 (5 bases). The CDR3 totals 14 residues. V was cut by 1 base and J by 2 bases, with 10 bases left in between. From germline, CDR1 is SGHNT and CDR2 YYREEE (reference sequence). The CDR3 loop reads CASSLFRGTYEQYF. CDR3 nucleotide sequence: TGTGCCAGCAGCTTGTTTCGGGGAACCTACGAGCAGTACTTC.

The V gene is TRBV5-5, the J gene TRBJ2-7, with TRBD2 identical over 7 bases. J was trimmed by 1 base and V by 4 bases; bases with no gene match: 11. This CDR3 has 16 amino acids. Germline values: CDR1 SGHKS, CDR2 YYEKEE (reference sequence). The CDR3 DNA follows: TGTGCCAGCAGCCAGGCAACTAGCGCGAGGTCCTACGAGCAGTACTTC. Its protein product is CASSQATSARSYEQYF.

J is TRBJ2-5 and V is TRBV28, with 13 bases fitting TRBD2. Looked up from germline, CDR1 is MDHEN and CDR2 is SYDVKM. With 8 bases clipped from V and 0 bases from J, the junction kept 12 bases outside the gene matches. This CDR3 is 18 amino acids long. DNA for the CDR3: TGTGCCAGCGAAAACGGACTAGCGGGAGTGTCCCACCAAGAGACCCAGTACTTC. Translating gives CASENGLAGVSHQETQYF.

The V gene is TRBV7-3, the J gene TRBJ2-3, with 13 positions matching TRBD2. V gave up 5 bases and J gave up 5 bases; unmatched junction bases: 10. In germline, CDR1 is SGHTA, CDR2 FQGTGA. This CDR3 contains 17 residues. The CDR3 coding sequence is TGTGCCAGCAGCCTCCGGACTAGCGGGAGAAAAGTAGATACGCAGTATTTT. Translating it yields CASSLRTSGRKVDTQYF.

J is TRBJ2-3 and V is TRBV7-9, with D unresolved. Between the trimmed V and J ends, which lost 4 bases and 4 bases, there was a span of 9 bases. The CDR3 has 13 residues. The V gene's germline CDR1 is SEHNR and CDR2 FQNEAQ (reference sequence). In DNA form, the CDR3 reads TGTGCCAGCAGCTCCCCTCTTGCAGATACGCAGTATTTT. It encodes CASSSPLADTQYF.

CDR3 amino acids: CASSLGLGYEQYF. Written as DNA, the CDR3 is TGTGCCAGCAGTTTAGGACTGGGCTACGAGCAGTACTTC. The J gene is TRBJ2-7, the V gene TRBV28; tentative D call: TRBD2 (5 bases). The CDR3 consists of 13 residues. Trimming took 2 bases from V and 3 from J, leaving 8 bases between them. From germline, CDR1 is MDHEN and CDR2 SYDVKM.

The rearrangement links TRBV7-2 to TRBJ2-3; possibly TRBD2 for D (6 bases). The V end lost 1 base, the J end lost 11 bases, and 19 bases lay between the germline ends. The V gene's germline CDR1 is SGHTA and CDR2 FQGNSA. The CDR3 covers 15 residues. CDR3 DNA sequence: TGTGCCAGCAGCTTAGTTCGGGCGGGGCCCCGGAAGCAGTATTTT. Amino acid sequence: CASSLVRAGPRKQYF.

The chain has TRBV27 and TRBJ2-5; no firm D call. Germline-derived CDR1 and CDR2 are MNHEY and SMNVEV (reference sequence). The CDR3 extends over 14 amino acids. Between the trimmed V and J ends, which lost 8 bases and 5 bases, there was a span of 18 bases. The CDR3 spells CASRSRAPRETQYF. The CDR3 DNA sequence: TGTGCCAGCCGATCTCGAGCCCCGCGGGAGACCCAGTACTTC.

V usage is TRBV30 and J usage is TRBJ2-4; TRBD1 might be the D (5 bases). Trimming removed 2 bases at V and 5 bases at J, with 13 bases between. Germline assignment: CDR1 GTSNPN and CDR2 SVGIG (reference sequence). This CDR3 has 14 residues. The CDR3 reads CAWSSNTRENIQYF. The DNA for the CDR3 is TGTGCCTGGAGTTCGAACACCAGGGAAAACATTCAGTACTTC.

The chain uses TRBV7-9 and TRBJ2-1; TRBD2 aligns across 12 bases. The CDR3 spans 14 residues. Germline loops: CDR1 SEHNR, CDR2 FQNEAQ (reference sequence). V was pared by 5 bases and J by 14 bases, with 10 bases of the junction left unmatched. This chain's CDR3 is CASSRLAGDDGEFF. CDR3 DNA sequence: TGTGCCAGCAGCCGACTAGCGGGAGACGATGGGGAGTTCTTC. Full variable domain (remainder filled in from reference TRBV7-9 and TRBJ2-1): DTGVSQNPRHKITKRGQNVTFRCDPISEHNRLYWYRQTLGQGPEFLTYFQNEAQLEKSRLLSDRFSAERPKGSFSTLEIQRTEQGDSAMYLCASSRLAGDDGEFFGPGTRLTVL.

The chain has TRBV11-3 and TRBJ2-4; TRBD2 matches at 7 bases. Germline assignment: CDR1 SGHNT and CDR2 YENEEA. This CDR3 comprises 16 residues. Trimming cost V 3 bases and J 6 bases; bases outside gene matches: 11. The CDR3 sequence: CASSFAWDPSGNIQYF. The CDR3 DNA reads as TGTGCCAGCAGCTTCGCGTGGGACCCTAGCGGAAACATTCAGTACTTC.

The chain has TRBV9 and TRBJ1-1, with 8 bases lining up with TRBD1. Trimming removed 2 bases from V and 3 bases from J; junction bases left unmatched: 3. In germline, CDR1 is SGDLS, CDR2 YYNGEE. The length of the CDR3 is 14 residues. The CDR3 DNA follows: TGTGCCAGCAGCGTTATGGACAGGGACACTGAAGCTTTCTTT. Protein product: CASSVMDRDTEAFF. The full variable domain, with the rest looked up from reference TRBV9 and TRBJ1-1, is DSGVTQTPKHLITATGQRVTLRCSPRSGDLSVYWYQQSLDQGLQFLIQYYNGEERAKGNILERFSAQQFPDLHSELNLSSLELGDSALYFCASSVMDRDTEAFFGQGTRLTVV.

V usage is TRBV9 and J usage is TRBJ1-2; D might be TRBD1 (6 bases). V was clipped by 4 bases and J by 4 bases, with 14 bases between them. This CDR3 has 14 amino acids. Germline V gene data show CDR1 as SGDLS and CDR2 as YYNGEE. The CDR3: CASSSWGGAYGYTF. The CDR3 DNA reads as TGTGCCAGCAGCTCCTGGGGGGGGGCCTATGGCTACACCTTC.

The chain couples TRBV5-6 to TRBJ1-4; maybe TRBD1 (6 bases). The CDR3 loop spans 16 amino acids. V lost 3 bases and J 5 bases, leaving 17 bases between the germline ends. The germline V gene has CDR1 SGHDT and CDR2 YYEEEE. CDR3 amino acids: CASSYYHGGHNEKLFF. CDR3 coding DNA: TGTGCCAGCAGCTACTACCACGGGGGGCACAATGAAAAACTGTTTTTT. Full variable domain (outside the CDR3, taken from reference TRBV5-6 and TRBJ1-4): DAGVTQSPTHLIKTRGQQVTLRCSPKSGHDTVSWYQQALGQGPQFIFQYYEEEERQRGNFPDRFSGHQFPNYSSELNVNALLLGDSALYLCASSYYHGGHNEKLFFGSGTQLSVL.

The chain uses TRBV11-2 and TRBJ2-6, with D possibly matching TRBD1 (5 bases). Looked up from germline, CDR1 is SGHAT and CDR2 is FQNNGV. The CDR3 length is 15 residues. Trimming shortened V by 8 bases and J by 4 bases, and 15 bases separated the two germline ends. CDR3 sequence: CASAQEQAGANVLTF. CDR3 DNA sequence: TGTGCCAGCGCCCAGGAACAGGCCGGGGCCAACGTCCTGACTTTC.

The V and J genes are TRBV19 and TRBJ1-5, with D possibly TRBD1 on 6 matching bases. The CDR3 length is 17 residues. V gave up 5 bases and J gave up 1 base, with 18 bases separating them. The germline CDR1 and CDR2 sequences are LNHDA and SQIVND (reference sequence). DNA of the CDR3: TGTGCCAGTAGTTCCCCCCGGGGGGGCACAAGCAATCAGCCCCAGCATTTT. It codes for CASSSPRGGTSNQPQHF.

The chain couples TRBV7-8 to TRBJ2-7; D is unresolved. From germline, CDR1 is SGHVS and CDR2 FQNEAQ. Trimming shortened V by 2 bases and J by 6 bases, and 14 bases separated the two germline ends. CDR3 length equals 14 residues. CDR3 region: CASSLHWAAPEQYF. CDR3 DNA sequence: TGTGCCAGCAGCTTACATTGGGCAGCCCCCGAGCAGTACTTC.

V gene TRBV18 combines with J gene TRBJ1-1; 8 nucleotides agree with TRBD1. This CDR3 spans 13 amino acids. J was trimmed by 8 bases and V by 4 bases; bases with no gene match: 6. The germline CDR1 and CDR2 sequences are KGHSH and LQKENI. This chain's CDR3 is CASSQLRGPEAFF. The CDR3 DNA is TGTGCCAGCTCACAACTCAGGGGGCCAGAAGCTTTCTTT.

V gene TRBV20-1 combines with J gene TRBJ2-7; possible D gene TRBD1, 5 bases. In germline, CDR1 is DFQATT, CDR2 SNEGSKA (reference sequence). Between the trimmed V and J ends, which lost 5 bases and 3 bases, there was a span of 8 bases. The CDR3 runs 11 residues. CDR3 sequence (DNA): TGCAGTGCTGACCAGGGCTACGAGCAGTACTTC. Protein product: CSADQGYEQYF.

The rearrangement uses TRBV5-1 and TRBJ2-3; perhaps TRBD2 as D (5 bases). Germline assignment: CDR1 SGHRS and CDR2 YFSETQ. The CDR3 contains 16 residues. Trimming cost V 0 bases and J 1 base, with 12 bases left between them. CDR3: CASSLDGGAGTDTQYF. In DNA form, the CDR3 reads TGCGCCAGCAGCTTGGACGGCGGAGCGGGCACAGATACGCAGTATTTT.